These 10 T cell receptor beta chains were sequenced from one sample in a study of shared clonotypes between healthy human individuals. TCRdb's table, derived via immunoSEQ multiplex PCR, lists solely in-frame clones and lacks some. The top ten hold approximately 0.41% of the sample, which has roughly 2.2 million clones, around 93% seen once. The sample comprised naive CD4+ T cells from PBMCs. This sample's subset: CD45RA+ positively selected. These receptors were collected from a man younger than 35 in good health. Some clones in this sample may be carry-over from other donors' samples.

The chain has TRBV2 and TRBJ2-5; 8 bases align to TRBD2. This CDR3 comprises 16 residues. CDR1 is SNHLY, CDR2 FYNNEI, per germline. V dropped 6 bases and J dropped 5; count of bases not matched to a gene: 14. The CDR3 nucleotides are TGTGCCAGCAGCAGAGGGGGACTAGGCCCAATGGAGACCCAGTACTTC. Translating gives CASSRGGLGPMETQYF.

The V call is TRBV6-1, the J call TRBJ2-1; 13 bases align to TRBD2. The CDR3 runs 16 residues. CDR1 and CDR2 (germline): MNHNS, SASEGT. Trimming removed 0 bases from V and 15 bases from J; junction bases left unmatched: 11. The CDR3 DNA sequence: TGTGCCAGCAGTGAAGCGGGGACTAGCGGGATGACGGGTCCGTTCTTC. Translated, it gives CASSEAGTSGMTGPFF.

The chain carries TRBV7-9 and TRBJ2-1; D gene uncertain. Germline V gene data show CDR1 as SEHNR and CDR2 as FQNEAQ (reference sequence). V was trimmed by 6 bases and J by 5 bases, leaving 11 bases between them. This CDR3 is 13 amino acids long. This CDR3 is CASSQSTDNEQFF. As DNA, the CDR3 is TGTGCCAGCAGTCAAAGTACCGACAATGAGCAGTTCTTC.

The rearrangement joins TRBV30 to TRBJ2-5, with 13 bases fitting TRBD2. Germline V gene sequence: CDR1 GTSNPN, CDR2 SVGIG (reference sequence). V gave up 2 bases and J gave up 5 bases; unmatched junction bases: 11. This CDR3 spans 17 amino acids. CDR3 coding DNA: TGTGCCTGGAGTCGTGGACTAGCGGGGGCGGCTGGCGAGACCCAGTACTTC. This gives the protein CAWSRGLAGAAGETQYF.

The chain combines TRBV7-3 with TRBJ1-1, with D maybe TRBD1 (6 bases). The CDR3 runs 14 residues. Germline-derived CDR1 and CDR2 are SGHTA and FQGTGA. V lost 5 bases, J lost 2 bases, and 12 bases lay in between. CDR3 nucleotides: TGTGCCAGCAGCCTGGGGACATCCAACACTGAAGCTTTCTTT. Translated, it gives CASSLGTSNTEAFF. The variable domain in full, with the rest retrieved from reference TRBV7-3 and TRBJ1-1, is GAGVSQTPSNKVTEKGKYVELRCDPISGHTALYWYRQSLGQGPEFLIYFQGTGAADDSGLPNDRFFAVRPEGSVSTLKIQRTERGDSAVYLCASSLGTSNTEAFFGQGTRLTVV.

DNA of the CDR3: TGTGCCAGCAGTTACTCGAAAGGGACGGCCTCGGGCGAGCAGTACTTC. It specifies CASSYSKGTASGEQYF. The gene calls are TRBV6-5 and TRBJ2-7; D possibly matches TRBD1 or TRBD2 (5 bases each). The V and J ends lost 0 bases and 6 bases respectively, with 18 bases between them. Germline V CDR1 and CDR2: MNHEY, SVGAGI. CDR3 size: 16 residues.

In this sample, this clone turned up once. Other nucleotide sequences in the sample specify the same CDR3. The chain joins TRBV19 to TRBJ1-2; D gene ambiguous. The germline CDR1 and CDR2 sequences are LNHDA and SQIVND (reference sequence). This CDR3 has 14 residues. Trimming shortened V by 1 base and J by 2 bases, and 8 bases separated the two germline ends. The CDR3 region has the DNA TGTGCCAGTAGTATAGGCCGGGAGAACTATGGCTACACCTTC. Translating it yields CASSIGRENYGYTF.

This chain uses TRBV7-6 with TRBJ2-2; 8 bases are shared with TRBD2. With V trimmed by 5 bases and J by 6 bases, 5 bases remained unmatched. The germline CDR1 and CDR2 sequences are SGHVS and FNYEAQ. CDR3 length: 14 residues. The CDR3 reads CASSPAGVAGELFF. The CDR3 nucleotides are TGTGCCAGCAGCCCAGCGGGGGTCGCCGGGGAGCTGTTTTTT.

The chain is built from TRBV6-6 and TRBJ2-1, with 7 nucleotides matching TRBD2. The CDR3 loop spans 14 amino acids. V shed 6 bases, J shed 3 bases, and the junction held 5 bases outside the gene matches. Germline V lookup: CDR1 MNHNY, CDR2 SVGAGI (reference sequence). Here the CDR3 reads CASRSREYYNEQFF. The CDR3 DNA reads TGTGCCAGCAGGTCGCGGGAGTACTACAATGAGCAGTTCTTC.

The chain uses TRBV28 and TRBJ2-5; 8 bases agree with TRBD2. The V gene end was trimmed by 2 bases and the J gene end by 5 bases; junction bases not matched to a gene: 4. CDR3 length equals 14 residues. Germline V CDR1 and CDR2: MDHEN, SYDVKM. The CDR3 protein is CASSLVAGGETQYF. The CDR3 DNA sequence: TGTGCCAGCAGTTTAGTGGCGGGGGGTGAGACCCAGTACTTC. The full variable domain, its missing parts supplied by reference TRBV28 and TRBJ2-5, is DVKVTQSSRYLVKRTGEKVFLECVQDMDHENMFWYRQDPGLGLRLIYFSYDVKMKEKGDIPEGYSVSREKKERFSLILESASTNQTSMYLCASSLVAGGETQYFGPGTRLLVL.